These T cell receptor beta chains were read from a single sample in a study of blood T cell repertoires in COVID-19. Profiled with immunoSEQ multiplex PCR; TCRdb holds only in-frame clones, not every one. The sample includes fewer than 350,000 clones, about 85% of them seen just once. Sequencing used PBMCs or T cells enriched from blood (not recorded which). Source of these receptors: a woman aged 50 to 60 who had recovered from COVID-19. CDR3s include the opening cysteine and the closing phenylalanine or tryptophan. The D gene is left open where the match is weak. Clone size is shown for a subset of rows, as once, few, many or a class of expanded clone.

D gene: .
V gene: TRBV4-1
clone size: .
J gene: TRBJ2-3
CDR3 DNA: TGCGCCAGCAGCCCGCGAATTGGCAGCGGGAGCACAGATACGCAGTATTTT
CDR3 protein: CASSPRIGSGSTDTQYF

D gene: .
V gene: TRBV7-9
clone size: .
J gene: TRBJ2-3
CDR3 DNA: TGTGCCAGCAGCTTAGGATGGCTCCCACAGGGAGATACGCAGTATTTT
CDR3 protein: CASSLGWLPQGDTQYF

D gene: .
V gene: TRBV6-1
clone size: .
J gene: TRBJ2-7
CDR3 DNA: TGTGCCAGCAGAAATGTCGGGGGCTCCTACGAGCAGTACTTC
CDR3 protein: CASRNVGGSYEQYF

D gene: .
V gene: TRBV5-1
clone size: .
J gene: TRBJ1-3
CDR3 DNA: TGCGCCAGCAGCGTAGGAGGGTTTGGAAACACCATATATTTT
CDR3 protein: CASSVGGFGNTIYF

D gene: TRBD1
V gene: TRBV6-5
clone size: .
J gene: TRBJ2-7
CDR3 DNA: TGTGCCAGCAGGGGGACAGGGAGTTTCGGCGAGCAGTACTTC
CDR3 protein: CASRGTGSFGEQYF

D gene: TRBD2
V gene: TRBV20-1
clone size: .
J gene: TRBJ2-7
CDR3 DNA: TGCAGGGCGGGGGGTCAGTACTTC
CDR3 protein: CRAGGQYF

D gene: .
V gene: TRBV2
clone size: .
J gene: TRBJ1-5
CDR3 DNA: TGTGCCAGCAGTGAAGTCGGGTATAGCAATCAGCCCCAGCATTTT
CDR3 protein: CASSEVGYSNQPQHF

D gene: .
V gene: TRBV30
clone size: .
J gene: TRBJ1-1
CDR3 DNA: TGTGCCTGGAGTGATGTACTGGGGGAGGGCACTGAAGCTTTCTTT
CDR3 protein: CAWSDVLGEGTEAFF

D gene: TRBD2
V gene: TRBV3-1/TRBV3-2
clone size: .
J gene: TRBJ2-7
CDR3 DNA: TGTGCCAGCAGCCAAGACCTACTAGCGGGGATCTACGAGCAGTACTTC
CDR3 protein: CASSQDLLAGIYEQYF

D gene: TRBD1
V gene: TRBV18
clone size: .
J gene: TRBJ1-2
CDR3 DNA: TGTGCCAGCTCACAACGGGACAGACCTAACTATGGCTACACCTTC
CDR3 protein: CASSQRDRPNYGYTF

D gene: TRBD1
V gene: TRBV7-8
clone size: once
J gene: TRBJ1-6
CDR3 DNA: TGTGCCAGCAGCGTGTACAGGGGCAAAAATTCACCCCTCCACTTT
CDR3 protein: CASSVYRGKNSPLHF

D gene: .
V gene: TRBV28
clone size: .
J gene: TRBJ1-1
CDR3 DNA: TGTGCCAGCCACTCCCGGACTGAAGCTTTCTTT
CDR3 protein: CASHSRTEAFF

D gene: .
V gene: TRBV18
clone size: .
J gene: TRBJ1-3
CDR3 DNA: TGTGCCAGCTCACCGAGGGTGGCTAGTGCTTGTGGGGAAAACACCATATATTTT
CDR3 protein: CASSPRVASACGENTIYF

D gene: .
V gene: TRBV4-2
clone size: .
J gene: TRBJ1-6
CDR3 DNA: TGTGCCAGCAGCCGGGACATTAATTCACCCCTCCACTTT
CDR3 protein: CASSRDINSPLHF

D gene: TRBD1
V gene: TRBV9
clone size: few
J gene: TRBJ1-4
CDR3 DNA: TGTGCCAGCAGCGATGGACAGGGGGTTTATGAAAAACTGTTTTTT
CDR3 protein: CASSDGQGVYEKLFF

D gene: .
V gene: TRBV28
clone size: .
J gene: TRBJ2-2
CDR3 DNA: TGTGCCAGCAAGCTGGGGCAGAACACCGGGGAGCTGTTTTTT
CDR3 protein: CASKLGQNTGELFF

D gene: .
V gene: TRBV3-1/TRBV3-2
clone size: .
J gene: TRBJ1-1
CDR3 DNA: TGTGCCAGCAGCCAAGTTCTGGCCATGAACACTGAAGCTTTCTTT
CDR3 protein: CASSQVLAMNTEAFF

D gene: .
V gene: TRBV18
clone size: .
J gene: TRBJ1-4
CDR3 DNA: TGTGCCAGCTCACCACCCCTCCGACAGGCCGAAAAACTGTTTTTT
CDR3 protein: CASSPPLRQAEKLFF

D gene: TRBD1
V gene: TRBV5-1
clone size: few
J gene: TRBJ1-4
CDR3 DNA: TGCGCCAGCAGCTCCGACGCGACAGGGTTCGGCGAAAAACTGTTTTTT
CDR3 protein: CASSSDATGFGEKLFF

D gene: .
V gene: TRBV28
clone size: .
J gene: TRBJ1-1
CDR3 DNA: TGTGCCAGCAGTCAATACGAGGGTCGGTTGACTGAAGCTTTCTTT
CDR3 protein: CASSQYEGRLTEAFF

D gene: .
V gene: TRBV5-1
clone size: .
J gene: TRBJ2-7
CDR3 DNA: TGCGCCAGCAGCTTGGACCGAACCGGCGAGCAGTACTTC
CDR3 protein: CASSLDRTGEQYF

D gene: TRBD1
V gene: TRBV30
clone size: .
J gene: TRBJ1-1
CDR3 DNA: TGTGCCTGGAGTTCTACAGGGGGGTGGAACACTGAAGCTTTCTTT
CDR3 protein: CAWSSTGGWNTEAFF

D gene: .
V gene: TRBV3-1/TRBV3-2
clone size: .
J gene: TRBJ1-4
CDR3 DNA: TGTGCCAGCAGCCAGGCATTTAATGAAAAACTGTTTTTT
CDR3 protein: CASSQAFNEKLFF

D gene: TRBD2
V gene: TRBV5-4
clone size: .
J gene: TRBJ2-2
CDR3 DNA: TGTGCCAGCAGCAGCGGGGTACTGAACACCGGGGAGCTGTTTTTT
CDR3 protein: CASSSGVLNTGELFF

D gene: .
V gene: TRBV6-1
clone size: .
J gene: TRBJ1-4
CDR3 DNA: TGTGCCAGCAGTGAACCAGGGGTATGGGAAAAACTGTTTTTT
CDR3 protein: CASSEPGVWEKLFF

D gene: TRBD1
V gene: TRBV5-1
clone size: .
J gene: TRBJ2-7
CDR3 DNA: TGCGCCAGCAGCTGGGGGACAGGGGATAGCGAGCAGTACTTC
CDR3 protein: CASSWGTGDSEQYF

D gene: TRBD1
V gene: TRBV7-9
clone size: few
J gene: TRBJ1-1
CDR3 DNA: TGTGCCAGCAGCCCCCGGCAGGGGGCAAATATCTTGAACACTGAAGCTTTCTTT
CDR3 protein: CASSPRQGANILNTEAFF

D gene: .
V gene: TRBV5-6
clone size: .
J gene: TRBJ1-2
CDR3 DNA: TGTGCCAGCTCTACTCCGGTCGGGTATGGCTACACCTTC
CDR3 protein: CASSTPVGYGYTF

D gene: .
V gene: TRBV19
clone size: .
J gene: TRBJ1-1
CDR3 DNA: TGTGCCAGTAGGGGGGAGGGTGTTGGCGGCACTGAAGCTTTCTTT
CDR3 protein: CASRGEGVGGTEAFF

D gene: .
V gene: TRBV18
clone size: .
J gene: TRBJ1-1
CDR3 DNA: TGTGCCAGCTCACCAGAGGCGGGGAACACTGAAGCTTTCTTT
CDR3 protein: CASSPEAGNTEAFF

D gene: TRBD2
V gene: TRBV3-1/TRBV3-2
clone size: .
J gene: TRBJ2-2
CDR3 DNA: TGTGCCAGCAGCCTACCCCGACTAGCGGGAGTTAGTGGGGAGCTGTTTTTT
CDR3 protein: CASSLPRLAGVSGELFF

D gene: .
V gene: TRBV2
clone size: .
J gene: TRBJ1-6
CDR3 DNA: TGTGCCAGCGGAGTGACAGGAGATAATTCACCCCTCCACTTT
CDR3 protein: CASGVTGDNSPLHF

D gene: .
V gene: TRBV2
clone size: .
J gene: TRBJ2-1
CDR3 DNA: TGTGCCAGCAGTTTTGGACACTACAATGAGCAGTTCTTC
CDR3 protein: CASSFGHYNEQFF

D gene: .
V gene: TRBV7-8
clone size: .
J gene: TRBJ1-1
CDR3 DNA: TGTGCCAGCAGCTTGGCTGGCGGGGGGAACACTGAAGCTTTCTTT
CDR3 protein: CASSLAGGGNTEAFF

D gene: TRBD1
V gene: TRBV15
clone size: once
J gene: TRBJ1-1
CDR3 DNA: TGTGCCACCAATTGGGGACAGGGGTACACTGAAGCTTTCTTT
CDR3 protein: CATNWGQGYTEAFF

D gene: .
V gene: TRBV2
clone size: .
J gene: TRBJ1-1
CDR3 DNA: TGTGCCAGCAGTGATCTGGGGACACCGGATGGCACTGAAGCTTTCTTT
CDR3 protein: CASSDLGTPDGTEAFF

D gene: TRBD1
V gene: TRBV5-6
clone size: .
J gene: TRBJ1-1
CDR3 DNA: TGTGCCAGCAGCGCCTTGGACAGGATATCTACTGAAGCTTTCTTT
CDR3 protein: CASSALDRISTEAFF

D gene: TRBD2
V gene: TRBV27
clone size: .
J gene: TRBJ2-1
CDR3 DNA: TGTGCCAGCAGAGGACTAGCGGGAGTCAGGGGTAGTGGTGAGCAGTTCTTC
CDR3 protein: CASRGLAGVRGSGEQFF

D gene: TRBD2
V gene: TRBV3-1/TRBV3-2
clone size: .
J gene: TRBJ2-3
CDR3 DNA: TGTGCCAGCAGCCAATCCGAGGTAGGACTAGCGGGTCAAAGGACAGATACGCAGTATTTT
CDR3 protein: CASSQSEVGLAGQRTDTQYF